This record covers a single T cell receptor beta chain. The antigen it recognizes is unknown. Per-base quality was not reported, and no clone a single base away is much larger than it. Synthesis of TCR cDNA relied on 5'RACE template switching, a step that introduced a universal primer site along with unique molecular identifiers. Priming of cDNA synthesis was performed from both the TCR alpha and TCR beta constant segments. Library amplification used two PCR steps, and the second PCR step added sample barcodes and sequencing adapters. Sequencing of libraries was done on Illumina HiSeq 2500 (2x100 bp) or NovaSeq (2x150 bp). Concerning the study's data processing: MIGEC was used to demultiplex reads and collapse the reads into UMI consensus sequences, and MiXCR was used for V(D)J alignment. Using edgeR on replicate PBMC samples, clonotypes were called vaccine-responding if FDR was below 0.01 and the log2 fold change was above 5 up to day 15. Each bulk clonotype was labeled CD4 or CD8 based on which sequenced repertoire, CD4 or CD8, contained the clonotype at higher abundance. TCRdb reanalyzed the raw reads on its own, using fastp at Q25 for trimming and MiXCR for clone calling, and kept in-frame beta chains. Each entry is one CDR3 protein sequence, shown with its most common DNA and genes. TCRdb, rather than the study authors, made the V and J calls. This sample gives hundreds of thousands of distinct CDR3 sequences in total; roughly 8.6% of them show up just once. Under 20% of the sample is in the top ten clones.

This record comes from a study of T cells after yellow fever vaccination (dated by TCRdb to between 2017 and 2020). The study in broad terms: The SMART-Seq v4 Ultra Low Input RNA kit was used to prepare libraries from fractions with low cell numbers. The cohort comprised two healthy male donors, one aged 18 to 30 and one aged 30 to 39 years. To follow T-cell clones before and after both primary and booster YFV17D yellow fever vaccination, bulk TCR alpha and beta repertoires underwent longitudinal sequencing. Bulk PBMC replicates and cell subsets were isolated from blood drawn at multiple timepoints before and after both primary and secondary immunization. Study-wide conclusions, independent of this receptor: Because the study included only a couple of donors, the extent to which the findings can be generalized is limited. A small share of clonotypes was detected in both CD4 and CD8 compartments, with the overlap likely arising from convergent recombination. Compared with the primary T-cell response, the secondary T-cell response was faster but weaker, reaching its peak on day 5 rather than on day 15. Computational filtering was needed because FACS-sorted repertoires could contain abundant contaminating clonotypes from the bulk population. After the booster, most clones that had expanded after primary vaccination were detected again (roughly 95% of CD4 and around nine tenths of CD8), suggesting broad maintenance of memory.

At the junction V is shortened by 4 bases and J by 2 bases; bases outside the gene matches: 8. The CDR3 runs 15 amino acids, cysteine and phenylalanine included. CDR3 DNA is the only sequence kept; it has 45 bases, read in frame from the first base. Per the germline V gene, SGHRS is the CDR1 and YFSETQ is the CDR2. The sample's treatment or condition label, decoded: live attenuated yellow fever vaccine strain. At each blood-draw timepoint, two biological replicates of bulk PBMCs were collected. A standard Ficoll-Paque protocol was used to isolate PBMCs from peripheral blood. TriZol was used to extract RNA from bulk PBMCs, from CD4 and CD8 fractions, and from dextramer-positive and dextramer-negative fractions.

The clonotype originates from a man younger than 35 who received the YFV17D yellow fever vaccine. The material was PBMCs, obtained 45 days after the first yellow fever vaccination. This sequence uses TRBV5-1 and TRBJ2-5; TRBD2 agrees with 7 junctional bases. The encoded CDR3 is CASSIFAGVQETQYF. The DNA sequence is TGCGCCAGCAGCATCTTCGCGGGGGTACAAGAGACCCAGTACTTC.